The clone carrying this TCR beta chain occurred a few times. The antigen remains unidentified. This entry comes from a study of OX40 agonist ivuxolimab in advanced cancers. Study observations and caveats: Partial responders receiving 0.1-3.0 mg/kg showed among the lowest clonal expansion. Dosing at 0.1 to 3.0 mg/kg was accompanied by clonal expansion of CD4+ and CD8+ blood T cells by week 6. Fewer expanded clones were found on average in CD4+ than in CD8+ T cells.

Sequenced by immunoSEQ multiplex PCR; TCRdb stores in-frame clones only, minus some. Here the sample spans 65,000 to 85,000 clones, roughly four fifths being singletons. Germline-derived CDR1 and CDR2 are SGHDT and YYEEEE. The CDR3 consists of 16 residues. V lost 2 bases and J 6 bases, leaving 18 bases between the germline ends. Samples of blood were obtained at baseline, on cycle 4 day 1, and on cycle 7 day 1. The genes are TRBV5-6 and TRBJ2-1; the D gene is possibly TRBD2 (5 bases). The sample was CD4+ or CD8+ T cells sorted from blood, taken in a trial of the OX40 agonist ivuxolimab. This sequence was found in an adult with an advanced solid tumor such as melanoma, head and neck, liver or kidney cancer. CDR3 bases: TGTGCCAGCAGCTTTGTCCTTCGGGTGGCGGGCAATGAGCAGTTCTTC. It codes for CASSFVLRVAGNEQFF.